Included here is one T cell receptor (beta chain) sequence, with context. This specimen comes from a study of blood T cell repertoires in COVID-19. Germline lookup yields CDR1 SGHRS and CDR2 YFSETQ. The CDR3 covers 15 residues. V gave up 4 bases and J gave up 4 bases; unmatched junction bases: 8. As handled by the study authors: Quantification of nucleated cells was approximated via reference gene primer amplification. Profiled with immunoSEQ multiplex PCR; TCRdb holds only in-frame clones, not every one. The V and J calls and clone size were taken over from that table, and D and trimming were inferred from the DNA. In the table there are 40,000 to 50,000 clones, around 87% of which are singletons.

The sequence came from a man in his forties with active COVID-19. Sequenced: peripheral blood. The rearrangement uses TRBV5-1 and TRBJ1-1; 9 positions match TRBD1. The CDR3: CASSALQGAGTEAFF. CDR3 DNA sequence: TGCGCCAGCAGCGCACTACAGGGGGCGGGCACTGAAGCTTTCTTT.